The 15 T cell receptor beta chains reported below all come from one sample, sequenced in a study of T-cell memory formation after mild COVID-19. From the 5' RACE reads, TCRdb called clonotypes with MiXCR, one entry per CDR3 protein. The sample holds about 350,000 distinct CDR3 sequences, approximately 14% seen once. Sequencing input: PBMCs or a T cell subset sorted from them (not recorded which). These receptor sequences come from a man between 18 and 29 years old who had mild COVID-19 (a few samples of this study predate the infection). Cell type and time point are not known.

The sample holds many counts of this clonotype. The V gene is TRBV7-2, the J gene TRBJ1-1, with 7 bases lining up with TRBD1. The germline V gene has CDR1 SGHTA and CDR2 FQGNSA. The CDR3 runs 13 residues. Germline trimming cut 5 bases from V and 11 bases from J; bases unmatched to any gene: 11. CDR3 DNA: TGTGCCAGCAGCCTAGAGACAGGGTCCCCGGCTTTCTTT. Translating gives CASSLETGSPAFF.

This chain's CDR3 is CASSLDGAETQYF. The DNA of the CDR3 is TGTGCCAGCAGCTTAGACGGGGCGGAGACCCAGTACTTC. The chain links TRBV7-8 to TRBJ2-5; D could derive from TRBD1 or TRBD2 (5 bases each). Trimming shortened V by 1 base and J by 5 bases, and 8 bases separated the two germline ends. This CDR3 spans 13 amino acids. The germline gives CDR1 SGHVS, CDR2 FQNEAQ.

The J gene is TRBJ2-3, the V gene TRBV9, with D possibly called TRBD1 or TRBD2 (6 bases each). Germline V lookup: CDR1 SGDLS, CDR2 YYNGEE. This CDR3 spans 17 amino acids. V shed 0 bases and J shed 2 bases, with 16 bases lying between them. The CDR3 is CASSVGPSGADTDTQYF. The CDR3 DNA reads TGTGCCAGCAGCGTAGGGCCGTCGGGGGCCGACACAGATACGCAGTATTTT.

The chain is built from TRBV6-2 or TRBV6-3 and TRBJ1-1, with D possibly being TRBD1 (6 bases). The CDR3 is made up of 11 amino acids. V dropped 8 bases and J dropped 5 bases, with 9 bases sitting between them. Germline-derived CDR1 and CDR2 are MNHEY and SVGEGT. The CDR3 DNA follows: TGTGCCAGCCTGACAGGTACTGAAGCTTTCTTT. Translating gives CASLTGTEAFF.

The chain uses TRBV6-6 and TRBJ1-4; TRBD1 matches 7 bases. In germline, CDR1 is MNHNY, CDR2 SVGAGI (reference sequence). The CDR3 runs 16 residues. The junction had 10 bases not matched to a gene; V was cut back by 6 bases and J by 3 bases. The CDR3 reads CASRTGTDASNEKLFF. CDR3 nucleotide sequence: TGTGCCAGCAGGACCGGGACAGACGCCTCTAATGAAAAACTGTTTTTT.

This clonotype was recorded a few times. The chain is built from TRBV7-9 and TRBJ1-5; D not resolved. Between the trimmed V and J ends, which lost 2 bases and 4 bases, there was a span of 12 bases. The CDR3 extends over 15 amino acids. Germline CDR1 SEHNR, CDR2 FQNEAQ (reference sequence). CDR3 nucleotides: TGTGCCAGCAGCTTATCAGGAAGGGAAAATCAGCCCCAGCATTTT. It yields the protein CASSLSGRENQPQHF.

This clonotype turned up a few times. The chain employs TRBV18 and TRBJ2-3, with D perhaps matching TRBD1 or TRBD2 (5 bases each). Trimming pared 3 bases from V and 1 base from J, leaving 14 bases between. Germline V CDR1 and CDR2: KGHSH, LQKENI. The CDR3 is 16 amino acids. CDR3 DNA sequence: TGTGCCAGCTCACCGCCCGGGGCCCTCGGCACAGATACGCAGTATTTT. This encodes CASSPPGALGTDTQYF.

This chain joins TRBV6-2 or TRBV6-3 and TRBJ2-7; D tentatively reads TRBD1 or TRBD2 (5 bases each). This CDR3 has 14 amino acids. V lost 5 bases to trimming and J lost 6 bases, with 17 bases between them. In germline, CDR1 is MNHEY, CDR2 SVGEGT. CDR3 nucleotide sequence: TGTGCCAGCAGTAACGGGGCAGGGATGGCCGAGCAGTACTTC. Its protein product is CASSNGAGMAEQYF.

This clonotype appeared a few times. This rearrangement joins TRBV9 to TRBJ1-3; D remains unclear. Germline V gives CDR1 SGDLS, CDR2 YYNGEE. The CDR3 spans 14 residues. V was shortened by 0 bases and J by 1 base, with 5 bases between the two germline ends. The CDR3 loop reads CASSVEQSGNTIYF. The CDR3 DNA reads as TGTGCCAGCAGCGTAGAACAGTCTGGAAACACCATATATTTT. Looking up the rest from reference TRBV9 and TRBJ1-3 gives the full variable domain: DSGVTQTPKHLITATGQRVTLRCSPRSGDLSVYWYQQSLDQGLQFLIQYYNGEERAKGNILERFSAQQFPDLHSELNLSSLELGDSALYFCASSVEQSGNTIYFGEGSWLTVV.

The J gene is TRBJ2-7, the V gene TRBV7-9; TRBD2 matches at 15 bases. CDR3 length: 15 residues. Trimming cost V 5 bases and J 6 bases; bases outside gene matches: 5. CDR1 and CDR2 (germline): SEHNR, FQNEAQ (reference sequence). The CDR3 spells CASSGLAGGQGEQYV. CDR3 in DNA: TGTGCCAGCAGCGGACTAGCGGGGGGGCAAGGCGAGCAGTACGTC.

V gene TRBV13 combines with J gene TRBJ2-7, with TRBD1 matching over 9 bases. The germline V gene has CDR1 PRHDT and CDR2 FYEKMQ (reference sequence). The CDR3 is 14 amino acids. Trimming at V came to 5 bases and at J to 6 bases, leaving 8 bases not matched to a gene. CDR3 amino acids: CASSLQGAKGEQYV. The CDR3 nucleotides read TGTGCCAGCAGCCTACAGGGGGCAAAGGGCGAGCAGTACGTC.

CDR3 sequence: CASSRLRVTQYF. The CDR3 coding sequence is TGTGCCAGCAGCCGGCTCCGGGTCACCCAGTACTTC. This chain uses TRBV7-2 with TRBJ2-5; D gene uncertain. Germline CDR1 and CDR2: SGHTA and FQGNSA. V lost 5 bases, J lost 8 bases, and 12 bases lay in between. The CDR3 covers 12 residues.

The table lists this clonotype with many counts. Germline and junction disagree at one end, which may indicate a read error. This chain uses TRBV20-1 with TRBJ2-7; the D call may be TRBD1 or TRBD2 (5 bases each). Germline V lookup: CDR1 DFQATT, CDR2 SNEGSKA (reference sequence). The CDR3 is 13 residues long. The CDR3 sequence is CSARGVHSYEQYF. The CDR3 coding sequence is TGCAGTGCCAGAGGGGTCCACTCCTACGAGCAGTACTTC.

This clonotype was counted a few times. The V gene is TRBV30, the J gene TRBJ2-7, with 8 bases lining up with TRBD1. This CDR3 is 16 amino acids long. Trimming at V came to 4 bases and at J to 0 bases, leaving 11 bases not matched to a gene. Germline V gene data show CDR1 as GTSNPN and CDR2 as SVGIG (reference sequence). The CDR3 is CAWTPRTGTISYEQYF. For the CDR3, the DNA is TGTGCCTGGACCCCTCGGACAGGGACCATCTCCTACGAGCAGTACTTC.

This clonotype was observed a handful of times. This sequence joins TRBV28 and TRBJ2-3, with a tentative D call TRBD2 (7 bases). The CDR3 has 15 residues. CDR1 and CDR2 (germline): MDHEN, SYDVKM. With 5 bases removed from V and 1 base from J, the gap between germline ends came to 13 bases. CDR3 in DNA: TGTGCCAGCAGTCCCGGGGGGCCCCGCACAGATACGCAGTATTTT. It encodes CASSPGGPRTDTQYF.